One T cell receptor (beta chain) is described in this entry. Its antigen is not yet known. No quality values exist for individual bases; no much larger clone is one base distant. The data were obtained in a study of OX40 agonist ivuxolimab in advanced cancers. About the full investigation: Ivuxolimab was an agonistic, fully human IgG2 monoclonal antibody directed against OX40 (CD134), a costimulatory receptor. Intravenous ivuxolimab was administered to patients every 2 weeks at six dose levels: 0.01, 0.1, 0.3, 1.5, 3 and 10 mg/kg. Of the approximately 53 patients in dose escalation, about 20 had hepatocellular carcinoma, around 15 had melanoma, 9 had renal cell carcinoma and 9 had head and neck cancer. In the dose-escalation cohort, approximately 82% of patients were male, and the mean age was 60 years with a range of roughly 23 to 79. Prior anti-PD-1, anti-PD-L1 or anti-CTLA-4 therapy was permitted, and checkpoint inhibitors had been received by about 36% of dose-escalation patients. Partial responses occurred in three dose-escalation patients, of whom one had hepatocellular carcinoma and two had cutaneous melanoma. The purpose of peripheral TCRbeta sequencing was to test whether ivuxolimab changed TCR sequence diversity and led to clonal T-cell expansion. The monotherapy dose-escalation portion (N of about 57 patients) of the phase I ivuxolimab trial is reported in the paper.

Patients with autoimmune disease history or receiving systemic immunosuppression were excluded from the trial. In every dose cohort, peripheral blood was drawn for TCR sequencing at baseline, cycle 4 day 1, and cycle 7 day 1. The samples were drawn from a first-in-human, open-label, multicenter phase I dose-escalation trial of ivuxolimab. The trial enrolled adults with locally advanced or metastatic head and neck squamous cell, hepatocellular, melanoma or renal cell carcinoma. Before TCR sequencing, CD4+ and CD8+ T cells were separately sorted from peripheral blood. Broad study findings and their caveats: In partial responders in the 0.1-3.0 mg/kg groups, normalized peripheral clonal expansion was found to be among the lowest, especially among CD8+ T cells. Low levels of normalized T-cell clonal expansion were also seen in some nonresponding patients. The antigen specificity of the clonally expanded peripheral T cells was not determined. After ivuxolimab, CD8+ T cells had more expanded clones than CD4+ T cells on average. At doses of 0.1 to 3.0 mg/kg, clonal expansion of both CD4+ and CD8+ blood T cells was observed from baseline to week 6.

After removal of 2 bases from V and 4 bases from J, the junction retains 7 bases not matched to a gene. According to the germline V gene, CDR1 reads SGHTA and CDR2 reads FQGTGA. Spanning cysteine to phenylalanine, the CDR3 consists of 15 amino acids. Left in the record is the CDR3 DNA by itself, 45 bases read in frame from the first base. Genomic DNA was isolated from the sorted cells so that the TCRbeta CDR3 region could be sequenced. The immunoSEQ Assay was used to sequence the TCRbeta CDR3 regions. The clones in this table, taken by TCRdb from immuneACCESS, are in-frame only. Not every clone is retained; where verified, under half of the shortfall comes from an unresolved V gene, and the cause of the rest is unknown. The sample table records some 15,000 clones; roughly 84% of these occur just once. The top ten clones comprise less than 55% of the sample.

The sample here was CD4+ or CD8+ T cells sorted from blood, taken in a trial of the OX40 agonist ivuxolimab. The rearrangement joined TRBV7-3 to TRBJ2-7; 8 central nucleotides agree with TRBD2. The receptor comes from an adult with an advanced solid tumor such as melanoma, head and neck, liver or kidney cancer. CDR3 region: CASSLSPGLVYEQYF. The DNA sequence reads TGTGCCAGCAGCTTATCGCCGGGACTAGTATACGAGCAGTACTTC.